This T cell receptor (delta chain) was retrieved from a study of gammadelta T cells in human blood. Findings and caveats of the study: Polyclonal expansion of innate γδ T cells after birth appeared microbially driven.

Losses at the gene ends were 7 bases for V and 1 base for J; bases not matched to a gene: 24. The CDR3 contains 20 residues. Germline V lookup: CDR1 TSWWSYY, CDR2 QGS. TCRdb repeated clone calling on the RT-PCR reads with CATT. Of about 470 delta-chain clones in the sample, nearly 50% were seen once. About this clone itself: Antigen: not known. A single base is all that separates this from a far larger clone, so a read error is likely.

The chain couples TRDV1 to TRDJ1; the match to TRDD2 covers 7 bases. The sample comprised non-Vgamma9Vdelta2 gamma-delta T cells from infant blood. The sequence was collected from a human donor. The CDR3 DNA sequence: TGTGCTCTTGTGGACCCCGCGCCTCCTCACCTTCCTTTACTCACCGATAAACTCATCTTT. It codes for CALVDPAPPHLPLLTDKLIF.